This T cell receptor (beta chain) stems from a study of molecular identifiers for immune sequencing clone quantification (dated by TCRdb to 2016 to 2019). For context, the study as a whole: For a replicate experiment, RNA from around 20,000 or 100,000 naive CD8 T cells was divided into five aliquots, of which four were sequenced. CD8 T cells were used in a methods study to benchmark molecular-identifier clustering-based TCR repertoire sequencing (MIDCIRS) and TCR RNA copy counting. Broader findings and caveats from the paper: Highly expanded clone sizes could be underestimated because identical TCR molecules may share a barcode. Without barcode sub-clustering, chimeric consensus sequences inflated TCR diversity; chimeras reached as high as 47%. In CMV-specific effector cells, clones with more than 20 RNA copies contained over 97% of molecules, whereas in naive cells such clones contained under 1% of molecules. Spiked-in Jurkat TCR RNA equal to a single cell's worth was reported to be detectable even within 1,100,000 naive CD8 T cells. Modeling indicated roughly 3.2 TCR RNA copies recovered per cell, compared with around 10 by digital PCR, which implies a capture efficiency of approximately 30%. The naive libraries included spiked-in Jurkat TCR RNA (10 copies' worth), and this RNA is not part of the donor repertoire.

Naive CD8 T cell libraries were made from around 18,000 to 910,000 sorted cells using 10%, 30% or 50% of purified RNA. On a BD FACSAria II, naive CD8 T cells were FACS-sorted as CD8+CD4-CCR7+CD45RA+ and collected into RLT Plus buffer. To test detection sensitivity, Jurkat RNA equal to under 13 TCR copies was added to samples of about 20,000-1,000,000 naive CD8 T cells. Enrichment of CD8 T cells was done with RosetteSep CD8+ T Cell Enrichment Cocktail plus Ficoll-Paque, and ACK red cell lysis came afterward. At the junction V is shortened by 2 bases and J by 8 bases, with 16 bases in between. The CDR3 runs 14 residues from the cysteine to the phenylalanine. Of all the DNA, just the CDR3 is kept, 42 bases in frame from base 1. CDR1 and CDR2, looked up from the germline V gene (reference sequence), are PRHDT and FYEKMQ. Preparation of the library involved PCR. Sequenced using a NextSeq 500. Bulk TCR libraries were prepared as previously described, using TCR primers listed in Table S5. The Qiagen AllPrep DNA/RNA kit was used to purify total RNA. Before any analysis, reads coming from multiple sequencing runs of the same library were combined into one pool. Per the source publication's procedure: Only reads with exact TCR constant sequence were kept, trimmed to 150 nt, and grouped by their 12-nt molecular barcodes. Reads within each barcode group were sub-clustered using a 15% Levenshtein threshold, and quality-weighted consensus sequences were constructed for each RNA molecule. Non-functional sequences were excluded, and lower-count sequences lying one edit away from another sequence were also excluded. Barcode sub-clusters with fewer than 20% of the maximum read count were removed, based on fitting two negative binomial distributions. TCRdb redid the processing of the public reads, applying fastp at Q25 and MiXCR, and retained in-frame beta chains. Every entry covers one CDR3 protein and lists the most common genes and DNA from its rows. TCRdb assigned the V and J calls; the authors' analysis was not used. This sample gives about 320,000 distinct CDR3 sequences in total; about 22% of them show up just once. Around 0.76% of the sample belongs to the ten largest clones.

This clonotype has more than one count but fewer than ten. It has no known antigen specificity. Base qualities are not provided; no much larger clone lies one nucleotide away. Material: naive CD8+ T cells from blood, with Jurkat cell RNA spiked in. The cell subset or site label, as the study defines it: FACS-sorted CD8+CD4-CCR7+CD45RA+ naive T cells. The chain couples TRBV13 to TRBJ2-7; the D gene cannot be resolved reliably. This TCR was sampled from a human donor in good health. Some libraries in this study had Jurkat cell RNA spiked in. The CDR3 has the sequence CASSLNTARHQQYF. The DNA sequence reads TGTGCCAGCAGCTTAAATACAGCTAGGCATCAGCAGTACTTC.